The clone carrying this T cell receptor (beta chain) came up many times. Antigen: not known. The sample originates from a study of regulatory T cells in long-lasting Graves disease. TCR beta libraries were built with iRepertoire HTBI primers and Arm-PCR of CDR3 regions. TCRdb processed the multiplex PCR reads anew with MiXCR; each CDR3 protein has one entry. The table shows approximately 460,000 distinct CDR3 sequences, with less than 20% occurring only once. The time point: newly diagnosed GD, antithyroid drugs for less than 3 months. PBMC RNA was the source of the TCR library. Study findings and constraints: Persistent cases favored TRBV28, TRBJ1-2 and TRBJ2-5.

This CDR3 is 13 amino acids long. The ends were cut back, 1 base at V and 2 bases at J, with 5 bases in the middle. Germline-derived CDR1 and CDR2 are SNHLY and FYNNEI. The data also belong to a second study, concerning T cells in Graves' hyperthyroidism and ophthalmopathy.

This receptor was taken from a woman in her 30s with Graves disease. The chain joins TRBV2 to TRBJ2-5; D unresolved. This specimen consisted of peripheral blood mononuclear cells (PBMCs), obtained at new diagnosis, from a patient treated with antithyroid drugs. For the CDR3, the DNA is TGTGCCAGCAGTGAAGAACAGCAAGAGACCCAGTACTTC. Its translation is CASSEEQQETQYF.